The 8 T cell receptor beta chains below all came from one sample that was sequenced in a study of T cell clonality in common variable immunodeficiency. The protocol was immunoSEQ multiplex PCR, while the TCRdb copy is restricted to in-frame clones and leaves out a portion. Singletons are absent from the sample, which has approximately 45,000 clones. The sequenced sample consisted of peripheral blood mononuclear cells. Every receptor here comes from a person aged 18 to 69 in good health.

This clone was seen at least ten times. The CDR3 is cut off 3 residues early in the read; its end comes from the germline J gene. The chain combines TRBV5-1 with TRBJ2-3, with 12 bases identical to TRBD2. The CDR3 totals 16 residues. CDR1 is SGHRS and CDR2 is YFSETQ in the germline V gene. V lost 2 bases and J lost 2; bases outside the gene matches: 3. CDR3 DNA, as far as it was read: TGCGCCAGCAGCTTCGGACTAGCGGGGCCCACAGATACG. It yields the protein CASSFGLAGPTDT. The full CDR3 reads CASSFGLAGPTDTQYF.

The sample holds many counts of this clone. The CDR3 end falls 3 residues outside the read, so it is completed with the germline J gene. The chain employs TRBV5-1 and TRBJ1-3; D may be TRBD1 (5 bases). CDR3 length: 14 amino acids. Trimming cost V 0 bases and J 4 bases, with 8 bases left between them. Germline CDR1 reads SGHRS; CDR2 reads YFSETQ. CDR3 DNA (partial): TGCGCCAGCAGCTTGGAACAGGCGGGAAACACC. Protein sequence: CASSLEQAGNT. The full-length CDR3 reads as CASSLEQAGNTIYF.

Ten or more counts support this clone. This chain's CDR3 is CSAHGQAYEQYF. The covered CDR3 bases are TGCAGTGCCCACGGACAGGCCTACGAG. V gene TRBV20-1 combines with J gene TRBJ2-7, with 7 bases identical to TRBD1. The read falls 3 residues short of the CDR3 end, and the missing part is taken from the germline J gene. The CDR3 totals 12 residues. Germline V lookup: CDR1 DFQATT, CDR2 SNEGSKA (reference sequence). The V and J ends lost 6 bases and 2 bases, in that order; junction bases with no gene match: 4.

Ten or more counts support this clone. The missing CDR3 end, 3 residues past where the read stops, is filled in from the germline J gene. The V call is TRBV11-2, the J call TRBJ1-5; the D gene is possibly TRBD1 (6 bases). The CDR3 has 13 residues. V was pared by 5 bases and J by 5 bases, with 10 bases between. The germline V gene has CDR1 SGHAT and CDR2 FQNNGV. Incomplete CDR3 DNA: TGTGCCAGCAGCATGGACAGAGATCAGCCC. Translating it yields CASSMDRDQP. The whole CDR3 reads CASSMDRDQPQHF.

This clone was recorded many times. The CDR3 end is not reached by the read, which stops 3 residues before it; the germline J gene fills it in. The genes are TRBV5-4 and TRBJ2-5; 12 nucleotides match TRBD2. Germline V CDR1 and CDR2: SGHNT, YYREEE (reference sequence). Trimming cost V 5 bases and J 3 bases; bases outside gene matches: 5. CDR3 size: 15 residues. The CDR3 DNA, read in part, is TGTGCCAGCAGTTTTAGACTAGCGGGAGAAGAGACC. This gives the protein CASSFRLAGEET. The whole CDR3 sequence reads CASSFRLAGEETQYF.

Ten or more counts support this clone. The CDR3 end is not reached by the read, which stops 3 residues before it; the germline J gene fills it in. V is TRBV5-5 and J is TRBJ1-1; possible D gene TRBD1, 6 bases. There are 13 residues in the CDR3. CDR1 and CDR2 from the germline V gene are SGHKS and YYEKEE (reference sequence). The CDR3 bases that were read are TGTGCCAGCAGCTTGCATTCCGGGGGGCGA. Protein sequence: CASSLHSGGR. The full CDR3 sequence reads CASSLHSGGRAFF.

In this sample, this clone turned up many times. Relative to the germline gene, one junction end is altered; a read error may explain this. The part of the CDR3 DNA that was read is TGCGCCAGCAGCCAAGATTTTCGGGGTTCCGCCGGGGAG. As protein: CASSQDFRGSAGE. From start to end, the CDR3 is CASSQDFRGSAGELFF. This rearrangement joins TRBV4-2 to TRBJ2-2; the D gene is possibly TRBD2 (5 bases). Read sequence stops 3 residues before the CDR3 end, and the germline J gene provides the missing end. The CDR3 has 16 residues. CDR1 and CDR2 from the germline V gene are LGHNA and YNFKEQ.

On this clone itself: The read terminates 3 residues ahead of where the CDR3 ends, so the germline J gene completes it. This chain connects TRBV19 to TRBJ1-1, with a possible D match to TRBD1 (5 bases). Deletions cut 6 bases from V and 3 bases from J, with 8 bases between. The length of the CDR3 is 12 residues. Germline CDR1 reads LNHDA; CDR2 reads SQIVND (reference sequence). The covered CDR3 bases are TGTGCCAGTAGCAGGGTGGACACTGAA. It encodes CASSRVDTE. The whole CDR3 protein is CASSRVDTEAFF.